These T cell receptor beta chains were read from a single sample in a study of control samples from healthy donors and cancer patients. The table came from immunoSEQ multiplex PCR; TCRdb's copy has only in-frame clones and leaves some out. Here the sample spans fewer than 90,000 clones, 70% to 90% being singletons. The sample taken for sequencing was blood. Source of these receptors: a woman aged 45-65 years in good health. CDR3s include the opening cysteine and the closing phenylalanine or tryptophan. Fields, in order: clone size, V gene, J gene, D gene, CDR3 DNA, CDR3 protein. A D gene is named only where the DNA matches it firmly. The size entry is marked missing in some rows and otherwise reads once, few, many or a size class.

NA	TRBV28	TRBJ2-7	NA	TGTGCCAGCAAGCACCTTTACGAGCAGTACTTC	CASKHLYEQYF
once	TRBV27	TRBJ2-5	NA	TGTGCCAGCAGTTGGGGGCCGGTGGAGACCCAGTACTTC	CASSWGPVETQYF
NA	TRBV5-1	TRBJ2-3	TRBD2	TGCGCCAGCAGCTTGGATCCTAGCGGGGACACAGATACGCAGTATTTT	CASSLDPSGDTDTQYF
NA	TRBV29-1	TRBJ1-5	NA	TGCAGCGTCTCCGGTTTCAATCAGCCCCAGCATTTT	CSVSGFNQPQHF
NA	TRBV30	TRBJ2-7	NA	TGTGCCTGGAGTAAGTCAGCCTACGAGCAGTACTTC	CAWSKSAYEQYF
NA	TRBV11-2	TRBJ1-5	NA	TGTGCCAGCAGCTTAGAGGTCTGGCAGCCCCAGCATTTT	CASSLEVWQPQHF
NA	TRBV5-6	TRBJ2-7	TRBD1	TGTGCCAGCAGCAGCGAGGACAGGGCCTACGAGCAGTACTTC	CASSSEDRAYEQYF
NA	TRBV5-4	TRBJ1-2	NA	TGTGCCAGCAGCTTGGCGGGCGGACACTATGGCTACACCTTC	CASSLAGGHYGYTF
NA	TRBV18	TRBJ1-5	TRBD1	TGTGCCAGCGGGCAGGGGGTTGGGCAGCCCCAGCATTTT	CASGQGVGQPQHF
NA	TRBV9	TRBJ1-1	TRBD1	TGTGCCAGCAGAGGACAGGGAGACACTGAAGCTTTCTTT	CASRGQGDTEAFF
NA	TRBV30	TRBJ1-1	NA	TGTGCCTGGAGTACCCTCTCTCCCCCTGAAGCTTTCTTT	CAWSTLSPPEAFF
NA	TRBV6-2/TRBV6-3	TRBJ1-1	NA	TGTGCCAGCAGTTACATCCAGCCGAACACTGAAGCTTTCTTT	CASSYIQPNTEAFF
NA	TRBV10-3	TRBJ2-2	TRBD2	TGTGCCATCAGTGAGACGGGGGGGAACACCGGGGAGCTGTTTTTT	CAISETGGNTGELFF
NA	TRBV3-1/TRBV3-2	TRBJ1-5	NA	TGTGCCAGCAGCCAAGATCGGGGTCAGCCCCAGCATTTT	CASSQDRGQPQHF
NA	TRBV11-2	TRBJ2-1	NA	TGTGCCAGCAGCTCCAAACAGGGTAGGTCTGGATACGATGAGCAGTTCTTC	CASSSKQGRSGYDEQFF
NA	TRBV5-1	TRBJ1-1	NA	TGCGCCAGCAGCCTCGGAGCGGGCACTGAAGCTTTCTTT	CASSLGAGTEAFF
once	TRBV29-1	TRBJ2-4	NA	TGCAGCGCCTCCCCAGGAGCTACAAACATTCAGTACTTC	CSASPGATNIQYF
NA	TRBV29-1	TRBJ2-2	NA	TGCAGCGTTGAAGGCCCAGTCACCGGGGAGCTGTTTTTT	CSVEGPVTGELFF
NA	TRBV19	TRBJ1-2	NA	TGTGCCAGTAGTCTAACGAGGTATGGCTACACCTTC	CASSLTRYGYTF
NA	TRBV3-1/TRBV3-2	TRBJ2-7	TRBD1	TGTGCCAGCAGCCACGAGCCGGGACAGGGCTCCTACGAGCAGTACTTC	CASSHEPGQGSYEQYF
NA	TRBV10-1	TRBJ2-2	TRBD2	TGCGCCAGCAGTGACTCGCGGGGGGTGTCTTACACCGGGGAGCTGTTTTTT	CASSDSRGVSYTGELFF
few	TRBV11-2	TRBJ2-3	TRBD1	TGTGCCAGCAGCCGCCAGACAGGGGGGACCGATACGCAGTATTTT	CASSRQTGGTDTQYF
once	TRBV5-4	TRBJ2-3	TRBD1	TGTGCCAGCAGCCAAGGTGGACAGGGATTCACAGATACGCAGTATTTT	CASSQGGQGFTDTQYF
few	TRBV2	TRBJ1-6	NA	TGTGCCACCTCAACAGGGATTTTAAGGTCACCCCTCCACTTT	CATSTGILRSPLHF
NA	TRBV4-1	TRBJ2-5	NA	TGCGCCAGCAGCCAAGTCTGGGCGGGGCAAGAGACCCAGTACTTC	CASSQVWAGQETQYF
NA	TRBV6-5	TRBJ2-1	NA	TGTGCCAGCAGTCCGGGGTGGAATGAGCAGTTCTTC	CASSPGWNEQFF
NA	TRBV29-1	TRBJ2-3	NA	TGCAGCGTTGATGTGGCACTACCCACATATACGCAGTATTTT	CSVDVALPTYTQYF
NA	TRBV19	TRBJ2-6	TRBD1	TGTGCCAGTAGTAATGACAGGGCTGGGGCCAACGTCCTGACTTTC	CASSNDRAGANVLTF